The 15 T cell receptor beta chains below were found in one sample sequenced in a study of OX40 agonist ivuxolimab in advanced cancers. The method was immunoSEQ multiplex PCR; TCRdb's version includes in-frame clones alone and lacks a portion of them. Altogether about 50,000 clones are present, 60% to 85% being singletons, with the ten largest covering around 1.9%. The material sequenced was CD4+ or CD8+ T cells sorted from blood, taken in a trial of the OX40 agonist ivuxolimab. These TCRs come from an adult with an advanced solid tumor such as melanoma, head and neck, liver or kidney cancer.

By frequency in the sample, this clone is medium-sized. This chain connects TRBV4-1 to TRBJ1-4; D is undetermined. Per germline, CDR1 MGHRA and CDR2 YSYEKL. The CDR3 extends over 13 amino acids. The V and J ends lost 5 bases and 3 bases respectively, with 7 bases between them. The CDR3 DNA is TGCGCCAGCAGCGCGACCGCTAATGAAAAACTGTTTTTT. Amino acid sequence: CASSATANEKLFF.

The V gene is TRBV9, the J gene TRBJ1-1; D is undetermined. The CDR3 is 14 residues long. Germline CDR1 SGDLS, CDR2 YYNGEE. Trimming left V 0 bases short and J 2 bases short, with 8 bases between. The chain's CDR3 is CASSVAVGNTEAFF. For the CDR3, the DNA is TGTGCCAGCAGCGTAGCTGTCGGCAACACTGAAGCTTTCTTT. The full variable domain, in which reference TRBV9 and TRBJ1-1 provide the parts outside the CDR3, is DSGVTQTPKHLITATGQRVTLRCSPRSGDLSVYWYQQSLDQGLQFLIQYYNGEERAKGNILERFSAQQFPDLHSELNLSSLELGDSALYFCASSVAVGNTEAFFGQGTRLTVV.

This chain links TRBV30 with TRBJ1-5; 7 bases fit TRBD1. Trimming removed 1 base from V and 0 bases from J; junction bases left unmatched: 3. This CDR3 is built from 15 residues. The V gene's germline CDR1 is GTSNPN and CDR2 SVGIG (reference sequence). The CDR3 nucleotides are TGTGCCTGGAGTGCGGGACAGTTTAGCAATCAGCCCCAGCATTTT. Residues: CAWSAGQFSNQPQHF.

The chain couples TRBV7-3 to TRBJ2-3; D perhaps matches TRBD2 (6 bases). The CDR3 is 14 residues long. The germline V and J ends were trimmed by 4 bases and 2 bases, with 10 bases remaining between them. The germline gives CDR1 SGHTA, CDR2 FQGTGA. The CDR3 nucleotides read TGTGCCAGCAGCTGGACGGGGGACACAGATACGCAGTATTTT. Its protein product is CASSWTGDTDTQYF.

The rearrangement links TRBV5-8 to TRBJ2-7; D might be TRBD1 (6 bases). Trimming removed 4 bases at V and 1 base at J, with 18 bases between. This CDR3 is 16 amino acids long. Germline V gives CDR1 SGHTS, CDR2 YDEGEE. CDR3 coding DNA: TGTGCCAGCAGCCGGACAGTCGGGACCCGATCCTACGAGCAGTACTTC. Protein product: CASSRTVGTRSYEQYF.

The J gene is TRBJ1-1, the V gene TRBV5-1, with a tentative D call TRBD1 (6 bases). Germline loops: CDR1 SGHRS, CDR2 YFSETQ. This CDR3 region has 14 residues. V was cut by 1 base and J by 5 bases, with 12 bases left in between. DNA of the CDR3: TGCGCCAGCAGCTTGCCAGGGGTCTATACTGAAGCTTTCTTT. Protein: CASSLPGVYTEAFF.

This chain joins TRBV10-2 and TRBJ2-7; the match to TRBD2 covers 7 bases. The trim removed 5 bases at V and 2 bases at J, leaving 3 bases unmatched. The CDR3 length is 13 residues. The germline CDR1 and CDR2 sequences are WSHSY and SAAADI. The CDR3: CASSTSDAYEQYF. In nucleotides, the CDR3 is TGCGCCAGCAGTACTAGCGATGCCTACGAGCAGTACTTC.

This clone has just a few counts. The CDR3 spells CASSQDFSVLFF. For the CDR3, the DNA is TGCGCCAGCAGCCAAGATTTCAGCGTGCTGTTTTTT. V gene TRBV4-3 combines with J gene TRBJ2-2; D is unresolved. The V and J ends lost 0 bases and 13 bases respectively, with 9 bases between them. The germline V gene encodes CDR1 LGHNA and CDR2 YSLEER. This CDR3 contains 12 residues.

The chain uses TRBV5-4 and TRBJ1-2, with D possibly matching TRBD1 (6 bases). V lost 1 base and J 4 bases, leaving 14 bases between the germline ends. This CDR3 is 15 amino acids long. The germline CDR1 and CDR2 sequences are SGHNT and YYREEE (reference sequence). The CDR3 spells CASSLSGGAGYGYTF. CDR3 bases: TGTGCCAGCAGCTTGAGTGGGGGCGCTGGCTATGGCTACACCTTC. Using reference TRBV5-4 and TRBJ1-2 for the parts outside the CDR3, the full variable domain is ETGVTQSPTHLIKTRGQQVTLRCSSQSGHNTVSWYQQALGQGPQFIFQYYREEENGRGNFPPRFSGLQFPNYSSELNVNALELDDSALYLCASSLSGGAGYGYTFGSGTRLTVV.

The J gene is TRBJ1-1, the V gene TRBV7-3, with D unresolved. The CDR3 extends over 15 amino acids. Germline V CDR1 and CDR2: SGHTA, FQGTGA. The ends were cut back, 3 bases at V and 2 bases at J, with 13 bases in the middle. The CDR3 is CASSFDQTLNTEAFF. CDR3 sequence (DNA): TGTGCCAGCAGCTTCGATCAGACGCTTAACACTGAAGCTTTCTTT.

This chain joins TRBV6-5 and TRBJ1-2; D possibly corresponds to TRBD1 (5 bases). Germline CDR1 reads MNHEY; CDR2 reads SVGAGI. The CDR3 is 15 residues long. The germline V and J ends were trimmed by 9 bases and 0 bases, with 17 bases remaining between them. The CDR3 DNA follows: TGTGCCAGTTATCGGCGGGACGGGGCTAACTATGGCTACACCTTC. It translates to CASYRRDGANYGYTF.

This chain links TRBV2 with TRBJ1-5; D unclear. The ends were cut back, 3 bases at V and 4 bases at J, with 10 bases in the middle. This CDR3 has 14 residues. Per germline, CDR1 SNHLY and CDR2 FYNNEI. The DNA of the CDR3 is TGTGCCAGCAGTGAGGTCAGCTCGAATCAGCCCCAGCATTTT. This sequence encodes CASSEVSSNQPQHF.

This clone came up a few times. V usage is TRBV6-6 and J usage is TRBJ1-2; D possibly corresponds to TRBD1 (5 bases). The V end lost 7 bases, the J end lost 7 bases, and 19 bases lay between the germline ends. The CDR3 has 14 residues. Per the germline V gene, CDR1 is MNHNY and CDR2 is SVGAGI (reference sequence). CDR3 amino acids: CASKSSRTGGGYTF. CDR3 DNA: TGTGCCAGCAAATCCTCCCGGACTGGGGGTGGCTACACCTTC.

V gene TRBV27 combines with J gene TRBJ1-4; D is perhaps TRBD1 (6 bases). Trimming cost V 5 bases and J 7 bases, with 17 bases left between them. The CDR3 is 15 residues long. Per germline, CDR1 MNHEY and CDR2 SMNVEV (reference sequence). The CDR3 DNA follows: TGTGCCAGCAGTCCATTGGGGGCAAGGGGTGAAAAACTGTTTTTT. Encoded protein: CASSPLGARGEKLFF.

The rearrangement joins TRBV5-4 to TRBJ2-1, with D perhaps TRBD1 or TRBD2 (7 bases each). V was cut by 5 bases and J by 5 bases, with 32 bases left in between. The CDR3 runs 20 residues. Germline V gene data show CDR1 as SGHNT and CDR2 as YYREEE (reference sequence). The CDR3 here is CASRPTGGRLVGQENNEQFF. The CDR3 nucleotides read TGTGCCAGCAGACCAACCGGGGGGAGGCTGGTTGGACAGGAGAACAATGAGCAGTTCTTC.